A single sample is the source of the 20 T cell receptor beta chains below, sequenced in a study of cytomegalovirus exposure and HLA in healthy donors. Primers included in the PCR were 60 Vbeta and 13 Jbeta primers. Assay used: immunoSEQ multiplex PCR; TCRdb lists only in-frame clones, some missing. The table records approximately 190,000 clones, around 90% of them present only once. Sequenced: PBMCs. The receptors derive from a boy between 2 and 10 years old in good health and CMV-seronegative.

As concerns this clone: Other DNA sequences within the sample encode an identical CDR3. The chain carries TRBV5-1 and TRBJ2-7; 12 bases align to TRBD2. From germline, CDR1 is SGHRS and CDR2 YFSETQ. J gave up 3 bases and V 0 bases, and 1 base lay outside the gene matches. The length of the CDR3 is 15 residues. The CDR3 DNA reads TGCGCCAGCAGCTTGGGACTAGCGGGGGACTACGAGCAGTACTTC. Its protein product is CASSLGLAGDYEQYF.

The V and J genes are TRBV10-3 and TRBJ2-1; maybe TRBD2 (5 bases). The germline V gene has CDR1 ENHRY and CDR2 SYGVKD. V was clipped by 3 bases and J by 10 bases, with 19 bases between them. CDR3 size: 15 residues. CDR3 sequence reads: CAISDRAKRDGEQFF. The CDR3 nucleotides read TGTGCCATCAGTGATCGGGCTAAACGGGATGGGGAGCAGTTCTTC.

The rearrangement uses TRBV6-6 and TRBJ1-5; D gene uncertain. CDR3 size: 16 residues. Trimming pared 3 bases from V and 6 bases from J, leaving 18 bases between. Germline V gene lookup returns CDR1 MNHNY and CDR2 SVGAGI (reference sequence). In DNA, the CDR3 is TGTGCCAGCAGTTATTTCCCCGAGACCTCGGGTCAGCCCCAGCATTTT. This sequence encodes CASSYFPETSGQPQHF.

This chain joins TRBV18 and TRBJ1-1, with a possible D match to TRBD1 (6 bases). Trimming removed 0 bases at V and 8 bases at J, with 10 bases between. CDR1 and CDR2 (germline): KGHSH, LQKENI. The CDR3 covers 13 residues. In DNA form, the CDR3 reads TGTGCCAGCTCACCACCCCCCGGGACAGAAGCTTTCTTT. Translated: CASSPPPGTEAFF.

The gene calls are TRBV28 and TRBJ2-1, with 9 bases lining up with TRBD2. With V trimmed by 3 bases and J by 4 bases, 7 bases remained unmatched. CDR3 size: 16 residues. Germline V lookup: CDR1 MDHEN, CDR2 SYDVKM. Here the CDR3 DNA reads TGTGCCAGCAGTTTTAAGAGCGGGAGGCTGTACAATGAGCAGTTCTTC. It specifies CASSFKSGRLYNEQFF.

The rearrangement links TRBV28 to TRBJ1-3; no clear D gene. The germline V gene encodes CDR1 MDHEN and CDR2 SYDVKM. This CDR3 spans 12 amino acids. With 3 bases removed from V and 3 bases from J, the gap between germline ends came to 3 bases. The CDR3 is CASSFGGNTIYF. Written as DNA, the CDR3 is TGTGCCAGCAGTTTCGGTGGAAACACCATATATTTT.

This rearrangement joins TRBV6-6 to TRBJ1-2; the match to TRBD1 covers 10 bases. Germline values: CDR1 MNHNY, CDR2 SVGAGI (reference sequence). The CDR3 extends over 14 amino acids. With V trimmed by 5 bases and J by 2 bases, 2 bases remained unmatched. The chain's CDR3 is CASSDRGPNYGYTF. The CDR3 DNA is TGTGCCAGCAGTGACAGGGGGCCGAACTATGGCTACACCTTC.

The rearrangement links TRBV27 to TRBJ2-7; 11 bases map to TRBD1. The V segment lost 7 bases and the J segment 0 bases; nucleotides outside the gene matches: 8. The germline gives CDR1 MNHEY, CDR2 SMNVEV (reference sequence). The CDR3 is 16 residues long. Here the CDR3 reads CASTPSGTGGSYEQYF. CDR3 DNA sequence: TGTGCCAGCACTCCTTCCGGGACAGGGGGCTCCTACGAGCAGTACTTC.

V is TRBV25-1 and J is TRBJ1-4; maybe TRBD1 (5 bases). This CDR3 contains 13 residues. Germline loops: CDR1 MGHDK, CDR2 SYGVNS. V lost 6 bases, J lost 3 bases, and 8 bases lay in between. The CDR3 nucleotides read TGTGCCAGCAGCGGGGGTCCTAATGAAAAACTGTTTTTT. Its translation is CASSGGPNEKLFF.

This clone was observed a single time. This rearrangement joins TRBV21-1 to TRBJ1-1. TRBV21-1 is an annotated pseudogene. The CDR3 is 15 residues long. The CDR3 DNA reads TGTGCCAGCAGCCCCCTCGGGACTTCGAACACTGAAGCTTTCTTT. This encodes CASSPLGTSNTEAFF.

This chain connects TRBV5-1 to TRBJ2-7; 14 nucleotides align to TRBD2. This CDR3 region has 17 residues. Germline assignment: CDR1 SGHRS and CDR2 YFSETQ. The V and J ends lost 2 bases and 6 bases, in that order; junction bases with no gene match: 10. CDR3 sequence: CASSFGTSGGRVGEQYF. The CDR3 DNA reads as TGCGCCAGCAGCTTCGGGACTAGCGGGGGAAGGGTGGGCGAGCAGTACTTC.

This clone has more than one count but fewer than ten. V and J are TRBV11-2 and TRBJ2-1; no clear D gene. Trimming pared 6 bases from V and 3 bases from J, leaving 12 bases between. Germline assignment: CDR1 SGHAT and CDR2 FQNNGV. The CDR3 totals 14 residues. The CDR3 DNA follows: TGTGCCAGCAGTATGCCCGGGTTCTACAATGAGCAGTTCTTC. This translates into CASSMPGFYNEQFF.

The CDR3 nucleotides are TGCGCCAGCAGCCCGAGCCTCGGGACAGGGAGTGGCTCCTATAATTCACCCCTCCACTTT. Its translation is CASSPSLGTGSGSYNSPLHF. V usage is TRBV5-1 and J usage is TRBJ1-6; 9 bases fit TRBD1. CDR1 SGHRS and CDR2 YFSETQ come from the germline V gene. The CDR3 is 20 residues long. J was trimmed by 0 bases and V by 4 bases; bases with no gene match: 14.

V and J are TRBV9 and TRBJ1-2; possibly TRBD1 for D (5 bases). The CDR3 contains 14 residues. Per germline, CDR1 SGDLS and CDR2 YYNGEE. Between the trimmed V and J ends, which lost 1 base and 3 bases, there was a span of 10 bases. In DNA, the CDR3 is TGTGCCAGCAGCGTACAGGGAATGGACTATGGCTACACCTTC. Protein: CASSVQGMDYGYTF.

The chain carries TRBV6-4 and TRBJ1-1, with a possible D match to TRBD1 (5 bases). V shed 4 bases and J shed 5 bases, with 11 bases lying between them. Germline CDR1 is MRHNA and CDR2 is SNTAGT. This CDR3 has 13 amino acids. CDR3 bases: TGTGCCAGCAGTGGTTCAGGGAATACTGAAGCTTTCTTT. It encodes CASSGSGNTEAFF.

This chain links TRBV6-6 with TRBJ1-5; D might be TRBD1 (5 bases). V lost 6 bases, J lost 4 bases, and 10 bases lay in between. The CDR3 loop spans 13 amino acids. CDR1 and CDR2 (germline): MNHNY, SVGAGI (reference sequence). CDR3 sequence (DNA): TGTGCCAGCAGCTCCCGGACAAATCAGCCCCAGCATTTT. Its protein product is CASSSRTNQPQHF.

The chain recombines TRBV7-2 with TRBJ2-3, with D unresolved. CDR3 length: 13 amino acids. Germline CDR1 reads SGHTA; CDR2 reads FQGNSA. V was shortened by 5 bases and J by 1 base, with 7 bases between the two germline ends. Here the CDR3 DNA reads TGTGCCAGCAGCCCGTTCGGCACAGATACGCAGTATTTT. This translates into CASSPFGTDTQYF.

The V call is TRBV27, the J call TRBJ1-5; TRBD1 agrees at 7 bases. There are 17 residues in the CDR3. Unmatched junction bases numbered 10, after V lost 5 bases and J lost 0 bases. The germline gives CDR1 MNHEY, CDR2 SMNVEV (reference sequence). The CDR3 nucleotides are TGTGCCAGCAGTCCAACCACAGGGGCGTATAGCAATCAGCCCCAGCATTTT. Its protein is CASSPTTGAYSNQPQHF.

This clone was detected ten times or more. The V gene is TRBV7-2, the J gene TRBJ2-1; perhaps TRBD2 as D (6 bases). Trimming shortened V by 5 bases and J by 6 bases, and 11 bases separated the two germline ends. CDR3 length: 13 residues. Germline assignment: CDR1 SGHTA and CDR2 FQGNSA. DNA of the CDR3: TGTGCCAGCAGCGGGGCGGGGTTCAATGAGCAGTTCTTC. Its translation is CASSGAGFNEQFF.

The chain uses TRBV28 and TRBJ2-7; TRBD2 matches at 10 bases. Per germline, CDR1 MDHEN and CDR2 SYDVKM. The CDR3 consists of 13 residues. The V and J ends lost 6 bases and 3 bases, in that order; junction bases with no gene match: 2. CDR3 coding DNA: TGTGCCAGCAGCCTAGCGGGAGTCTACGAGCAGTACTTC. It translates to CASSLAGVYEQYF.